The source of this T cell receptor (beta chain) is a study of cytomegalovirus exposure and HLA in healthy donors. Notes on the study in general: A later analysis linked a missense variant in DCLRE1C to the trimming of TCR beta V and J genes. An analysis was carried out later, and it reportedly showed fewer N-insertions in an Asian-associated ancestry cluster than the approximately 680-donor mean. Confirmation in vitro established that a few CMV-associated chains were specific for CMV antigens.

On this clone: Antigen specificity is unknown.

The PCR employed 60 Vbeta primers together with 13 Jbeta primers. The method was immunoSEQ multiplex PCR; TCRdb's version includes in-frame clones alone and lacks a portion of them. This table has under 250,000 clones, about 83% appearing once. The CDR3 is 15 amino acids. CDR1 is MNHNS, CDR2 SASEGT, per germline. The V end lost 10 bases, the J end lost 4 bases, and 20 bases lay between the germline ends. Sequencing was performed on PBMCs. The chain carries TRBV6-1 and TRBJ1-5; unclear D gene. The sequence was obtained from a human donor in good health. Here the CDR3 DNA reads TGTGCCACCAACCTAGAGGGTGGAGGGAATCAGCCCCAGCATTTT. The encoded protein is CATNLEGGGNQPQHF.